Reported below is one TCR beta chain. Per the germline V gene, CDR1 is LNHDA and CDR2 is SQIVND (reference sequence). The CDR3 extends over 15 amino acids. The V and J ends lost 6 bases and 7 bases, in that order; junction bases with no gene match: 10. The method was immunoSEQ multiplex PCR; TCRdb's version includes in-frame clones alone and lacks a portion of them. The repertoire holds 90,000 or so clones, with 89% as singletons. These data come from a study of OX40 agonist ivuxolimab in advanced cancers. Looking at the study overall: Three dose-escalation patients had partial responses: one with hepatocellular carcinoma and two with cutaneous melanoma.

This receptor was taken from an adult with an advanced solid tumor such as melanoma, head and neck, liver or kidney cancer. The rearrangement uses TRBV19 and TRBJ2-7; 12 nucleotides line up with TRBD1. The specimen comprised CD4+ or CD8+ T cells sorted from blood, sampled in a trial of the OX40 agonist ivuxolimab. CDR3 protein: CASRGTGTGGDEQYF. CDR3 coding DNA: TGTGCCAGTAGAGGGACCGGGACAGGGGGCGATGAGCAGTACTTC.